This T cell receptor (beta chain) was sequenced during a study of blood T cell repertoires in COVID-19. Germline V gene lookup returns CDR1 SGHTA and CDR2 FQGNSA. This CDR3 comprises 13 residues. V lost 4 bases to trimming and J lost 7 bases; unmatched junction nucleotides: 4. This clone was counted between two and nine times. Original handling: Amplified reference gene primers provided the basis for estimating nucleated cell counts. Data came from immunoSEQ multiplex PCR; TCRdb stores just in-frame clones and leaves some out. That table furnishes V, J and clone size, whereas the DNA furnished D and trimming. The sample includes hundreds of thousands of clones, 85% of them seen just once. Researchers sorted participants into cohorts using their self-reported clinical history. Donors in Cohort 3 who had recovered were those with two negative PCRs, healthcare professional clearance, or resolution of their symptoms.

The sample was PBMCs or T cells enriched from blood (not recorded which). This chain joins TRBV7-2 and TRBJ1-2; 9 bases fit TRBD1. The source is a man aged 40-55 years who had recovered from COVID-19. The chain's CDR3 is CASSYGQGLGYTF. The CDR3 DNA reads TGTGCCAGCAGCTACGGACAGGGGCTTGGCTACACCTTC. The whole variable domain, remainder taken from reference TRBV7-2 and TRBJ1-2, is GAGVSQSPSNKVTEKGKDVELRCDPISGHTALYWYRQSLGQGLEFLIYFQGNSAPDKSGLPSDRFSAERTGGSVSTLTIQRTQQEDSAVYLCASSYGQGLGYTFGSGTRLTVV.